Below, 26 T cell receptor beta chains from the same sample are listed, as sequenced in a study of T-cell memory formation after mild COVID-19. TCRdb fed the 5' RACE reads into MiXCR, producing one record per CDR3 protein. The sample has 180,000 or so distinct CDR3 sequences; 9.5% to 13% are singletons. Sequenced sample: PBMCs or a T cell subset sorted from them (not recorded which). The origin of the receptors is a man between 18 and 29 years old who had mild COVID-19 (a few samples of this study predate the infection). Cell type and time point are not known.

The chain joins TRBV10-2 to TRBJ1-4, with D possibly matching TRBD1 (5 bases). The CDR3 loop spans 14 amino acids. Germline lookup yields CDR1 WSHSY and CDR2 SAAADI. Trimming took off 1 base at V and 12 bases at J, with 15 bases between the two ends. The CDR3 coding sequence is TGCGCCAGCAGTGAGTTCGGGGACGGTACGGAACTGTTTTTT. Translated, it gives CASSEFGDGTELFF.

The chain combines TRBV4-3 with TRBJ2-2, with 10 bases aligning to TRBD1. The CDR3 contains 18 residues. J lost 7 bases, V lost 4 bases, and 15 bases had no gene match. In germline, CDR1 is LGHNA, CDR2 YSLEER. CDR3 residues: CASSLNEPGQGFGGELFF. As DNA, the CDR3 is TGCGCCAGCAGCCTGAACGAGCCGGGACAGGGGTTCGGCGGGGAGCTGTTTTTT.

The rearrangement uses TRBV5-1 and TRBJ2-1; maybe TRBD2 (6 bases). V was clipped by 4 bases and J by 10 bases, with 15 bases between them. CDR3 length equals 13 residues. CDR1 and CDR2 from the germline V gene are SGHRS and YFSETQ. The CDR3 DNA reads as TGCGCCAGCAGCCCGTGGAGGGGCTTGGAGCAGTTCTTC. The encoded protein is CASSPWRGLEQFF.

The CDR3 DNA follows: TGTGCCAGCAGCCTCGGGGGGGCGCTGGAGACCCAGTACTTC. Its protein product is CASSLGGALETQYF. The rearrangement joins TRBV7-6 to TRBJ2-5, with TRBD2 matching over 8 bases. From germline, CDR1 is SGHVS and CDR2 FNYEAQ. V lost 5 bases to trimming and J lost 5 bases; unmatched junction nucleotides: 7. CDR3 length: 14 amino acids.

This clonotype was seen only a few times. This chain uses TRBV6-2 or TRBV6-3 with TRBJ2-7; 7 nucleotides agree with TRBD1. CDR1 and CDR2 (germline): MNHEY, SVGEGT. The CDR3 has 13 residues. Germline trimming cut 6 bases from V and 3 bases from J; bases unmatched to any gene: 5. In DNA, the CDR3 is TGTGCCAGCAGACCCAGGGGGTTCTACGAGCAGTACTTC. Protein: CASRPRGFYEQYF.

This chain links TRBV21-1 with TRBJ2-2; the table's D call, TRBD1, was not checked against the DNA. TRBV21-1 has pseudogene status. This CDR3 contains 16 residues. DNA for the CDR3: TGTGCCAGCAGCCCCGTCCGGGATCCGAGGACCGGGGAGCTGTTTTTT. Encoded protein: CASSPVRDPRTGELFF.

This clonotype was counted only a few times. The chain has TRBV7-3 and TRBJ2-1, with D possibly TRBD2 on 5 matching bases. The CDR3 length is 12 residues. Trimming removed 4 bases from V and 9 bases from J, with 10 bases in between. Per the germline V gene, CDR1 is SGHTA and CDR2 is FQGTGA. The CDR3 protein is CASSSRSGEQFF. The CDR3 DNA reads TGTGCCAGCAGCTCCCGGAGCGGTGAGCAGTTCTTC.

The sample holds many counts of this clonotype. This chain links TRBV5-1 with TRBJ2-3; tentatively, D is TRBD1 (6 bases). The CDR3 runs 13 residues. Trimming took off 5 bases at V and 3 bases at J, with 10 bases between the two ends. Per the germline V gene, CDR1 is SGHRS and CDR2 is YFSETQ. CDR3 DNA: TGCGCCAGCAGTTTCACAGGGACAGATACGCAGTATTTT. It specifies CASSFTGTDTQYF.

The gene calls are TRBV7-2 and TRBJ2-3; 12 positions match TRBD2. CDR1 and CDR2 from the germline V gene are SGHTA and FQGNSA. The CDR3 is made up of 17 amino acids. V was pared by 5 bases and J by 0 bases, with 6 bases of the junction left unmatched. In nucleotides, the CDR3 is TGTGCCAGCAGCCTCCGACTAGCGGGGGCAAGCACAGATACGCAGTATTTT. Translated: CASSLRLAGASTDTQYF. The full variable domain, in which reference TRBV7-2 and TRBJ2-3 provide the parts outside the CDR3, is GAGVSQSPSNKVTEKGKDVELRCDPISGHTALYWYRQSLGQGLEFLIYFQGNSAPDKSGLPSDRFSAERTGGSVSTLTIQRTQQEDSAVYLCASSLRLAGASTDTQYFGPGTRLTVL.

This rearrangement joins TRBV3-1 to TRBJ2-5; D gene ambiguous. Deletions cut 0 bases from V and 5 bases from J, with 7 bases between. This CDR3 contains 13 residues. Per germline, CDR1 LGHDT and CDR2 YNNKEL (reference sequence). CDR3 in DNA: TGTGCCAGCAGCCAAGAGGTCGGTGAGACCCAGTACTTC. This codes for CASSQEVGETQYF.

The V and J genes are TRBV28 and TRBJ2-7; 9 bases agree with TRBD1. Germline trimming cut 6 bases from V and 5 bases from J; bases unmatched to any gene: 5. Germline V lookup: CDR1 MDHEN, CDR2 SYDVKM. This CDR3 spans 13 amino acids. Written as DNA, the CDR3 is TGTGCCAGCAGGGACAGGGGAATGGACGAGCAGTACGTC. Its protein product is CASRDRGMDEQYV.

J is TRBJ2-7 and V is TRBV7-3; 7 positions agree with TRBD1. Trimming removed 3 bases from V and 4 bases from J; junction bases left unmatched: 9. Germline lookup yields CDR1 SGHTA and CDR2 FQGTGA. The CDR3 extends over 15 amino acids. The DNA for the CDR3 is TGTGCCAGCAGCTTGGGCACAGGGGTCGGGTACGAGCAGTACTTC. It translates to CASSLGTGVGYEQYF.

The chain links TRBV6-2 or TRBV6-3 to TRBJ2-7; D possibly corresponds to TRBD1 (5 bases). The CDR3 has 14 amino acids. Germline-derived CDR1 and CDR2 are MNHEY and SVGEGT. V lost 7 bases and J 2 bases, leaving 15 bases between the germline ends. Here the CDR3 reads CASIWAGRAYEQYF. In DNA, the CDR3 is TGTGCCAGCATCTGGGCCGGCAGGGCCTACGAGCAGTACTTC.

CDR3 sequence reads: CASSRRAGMNTEAFF. The CDR3 DNA follows: TGTGCCAGCAGTCGTAGAGCAGGGATGAACACTGAAGCTTTCTTT. The chain uses TRBV2 and TRBJ1-1; the D gene is possibly TRBD1 (5 bases). Germline CDR1 is SNHLY and CDR2 is FYNNEI. Trimming left V 5 bases short and J 0 bases short, with 13 bases between. The CDR3 has 15 amino acids.

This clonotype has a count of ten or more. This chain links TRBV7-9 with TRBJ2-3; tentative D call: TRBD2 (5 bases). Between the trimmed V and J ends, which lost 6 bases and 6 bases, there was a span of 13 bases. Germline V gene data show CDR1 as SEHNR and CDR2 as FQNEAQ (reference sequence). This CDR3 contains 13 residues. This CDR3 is CASSQRRADTQYF. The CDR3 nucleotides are TGTGCCAGCAGTCAACGGCGGGCGGATACGCAGTATTTT.

The CDR3 loop reads CASSLTLGGGTEAFF. The CDR3 bases are TGTGCCAGCAGCCTTACTTTGGGGGGGGGCACTGAAGCTTTCTTT. This sequence joins TRBV28 and TRBJ1-1; D is perhaps TRBD1 (5 bases). From germline, CDR1 is MDHEN and CDR2 SYDVKM. The CDR3 has 15 residues. Trimming took 6 bases from V and 4 from J, leaving 18 bases between them.

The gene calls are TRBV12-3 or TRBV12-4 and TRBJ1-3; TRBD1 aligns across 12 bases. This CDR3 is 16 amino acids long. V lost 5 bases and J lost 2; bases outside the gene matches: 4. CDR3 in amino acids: CASSTGTGGPGNTIYF. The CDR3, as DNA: TGTGCCAGCAGTACCGGGACAGGGGGCCCTGGAAACACCATATATTTT.

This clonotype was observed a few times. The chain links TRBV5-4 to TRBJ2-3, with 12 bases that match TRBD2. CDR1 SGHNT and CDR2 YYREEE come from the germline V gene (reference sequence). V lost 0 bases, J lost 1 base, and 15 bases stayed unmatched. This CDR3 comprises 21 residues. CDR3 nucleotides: TGTGCCAGCAGCTTGGAGGGGTGGCGGACTAGCGGGGCAAGGGGCACAGATACGCAGTATTTT. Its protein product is CASSLEGWRTSGARGTDTQYF.

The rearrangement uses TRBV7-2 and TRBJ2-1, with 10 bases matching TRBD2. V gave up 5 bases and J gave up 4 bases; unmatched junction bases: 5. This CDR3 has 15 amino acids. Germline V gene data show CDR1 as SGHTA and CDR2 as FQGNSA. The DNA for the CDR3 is TGTGCCAGCAGCGACACTAGCGGGAATTACAATGAGCAGTTCTTC. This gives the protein CASSDTSGNYNEQFF.

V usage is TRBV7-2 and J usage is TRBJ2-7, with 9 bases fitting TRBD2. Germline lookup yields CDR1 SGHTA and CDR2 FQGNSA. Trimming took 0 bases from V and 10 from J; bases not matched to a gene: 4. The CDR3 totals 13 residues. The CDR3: CASSLASGGPQYF. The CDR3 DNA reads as TGTGCCAGCAGCTTAGCTAGCGGGGGCCCCCAGTACTTC.

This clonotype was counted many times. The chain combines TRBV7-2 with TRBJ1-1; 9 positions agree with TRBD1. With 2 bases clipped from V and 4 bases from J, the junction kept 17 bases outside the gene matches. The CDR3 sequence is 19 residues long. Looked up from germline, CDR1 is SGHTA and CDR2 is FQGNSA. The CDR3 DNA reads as TGTGCCAGCAGCTTATCCTCACCGTCCGGGACAGGGTATGGCACTGAAGCTTTCTTT. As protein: CASSLSSPSGTGYGTEAFF.

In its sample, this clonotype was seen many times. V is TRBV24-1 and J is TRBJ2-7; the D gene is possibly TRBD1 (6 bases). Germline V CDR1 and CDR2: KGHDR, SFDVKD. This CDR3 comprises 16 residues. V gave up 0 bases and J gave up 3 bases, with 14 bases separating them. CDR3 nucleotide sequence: TGTGCCACCAGTGATTTGCGCCCACAGGGATACTACGAGCAGTACGTC. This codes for CATSDLRPQGYYEQYV.

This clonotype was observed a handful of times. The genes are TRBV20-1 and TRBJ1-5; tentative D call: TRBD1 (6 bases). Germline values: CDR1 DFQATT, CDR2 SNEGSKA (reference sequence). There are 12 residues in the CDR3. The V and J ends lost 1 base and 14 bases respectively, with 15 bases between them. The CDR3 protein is CSARGQGPRKHF. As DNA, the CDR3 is TGCAGTGCTAGAGGGCAGGGGCCCCGAAAGCATTTT.

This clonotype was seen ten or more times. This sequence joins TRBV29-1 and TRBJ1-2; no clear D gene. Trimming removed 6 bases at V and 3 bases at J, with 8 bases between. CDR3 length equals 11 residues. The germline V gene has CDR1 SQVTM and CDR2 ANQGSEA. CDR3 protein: CSVTGYYGYTF. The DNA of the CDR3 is TGCAGCGTAACGGGGTACTATGGCTACACCTTC.

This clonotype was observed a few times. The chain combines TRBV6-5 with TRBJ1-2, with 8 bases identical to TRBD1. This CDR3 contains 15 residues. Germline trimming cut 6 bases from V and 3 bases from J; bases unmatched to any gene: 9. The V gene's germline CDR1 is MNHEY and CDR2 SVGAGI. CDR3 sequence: CASRSTTGVYYGYTF. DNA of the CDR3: TGTGCCAGCAGGTCAACGACAGGGGTATACTATGGCTACACCTTC.

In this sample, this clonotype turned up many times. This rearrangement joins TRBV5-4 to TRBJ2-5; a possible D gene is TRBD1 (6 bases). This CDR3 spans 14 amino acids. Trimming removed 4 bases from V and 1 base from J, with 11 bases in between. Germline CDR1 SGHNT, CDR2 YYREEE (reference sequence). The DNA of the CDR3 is TGTGCCAGCAGCGGCCGGGACATCCAAGAGACCCAGTACTTC. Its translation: CASSGRDIQETQYF.